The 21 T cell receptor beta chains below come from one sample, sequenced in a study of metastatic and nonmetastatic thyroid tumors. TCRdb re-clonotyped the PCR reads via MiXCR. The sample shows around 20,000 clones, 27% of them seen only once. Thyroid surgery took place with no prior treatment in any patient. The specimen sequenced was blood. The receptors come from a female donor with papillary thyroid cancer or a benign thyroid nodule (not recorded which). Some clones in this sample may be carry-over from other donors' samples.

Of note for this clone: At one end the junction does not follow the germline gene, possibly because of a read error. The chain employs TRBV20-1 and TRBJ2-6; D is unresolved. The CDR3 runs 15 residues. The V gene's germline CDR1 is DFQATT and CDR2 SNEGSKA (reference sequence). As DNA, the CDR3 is TGCCGTGCTAGAGTCCAGAAGACTGTGGCCAACGTCCTGACTTTC. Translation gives CRARVQKTVANVLTF.

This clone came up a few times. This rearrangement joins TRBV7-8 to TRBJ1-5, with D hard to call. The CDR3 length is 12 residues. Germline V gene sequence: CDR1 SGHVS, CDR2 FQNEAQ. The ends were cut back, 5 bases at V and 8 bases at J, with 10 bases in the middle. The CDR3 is CASSQQEEPQHF. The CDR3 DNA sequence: TGTGCCAGCAGCCAGCAGGAGGAGCCCCAGCATTTT.

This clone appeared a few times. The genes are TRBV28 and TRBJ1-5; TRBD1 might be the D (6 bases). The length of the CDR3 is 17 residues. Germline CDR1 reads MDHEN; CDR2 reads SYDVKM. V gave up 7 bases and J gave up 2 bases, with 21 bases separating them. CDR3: CASTKGLGGFGNQPQHF. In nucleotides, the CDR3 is TGTGCCAGCACCAAGGGTCTAGGGGGTTTTGGCAATCAGCCCCAGCATTTT. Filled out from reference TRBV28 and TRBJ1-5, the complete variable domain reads DVKVTQSSRYLVKRTGEKVFLECVQDMDHENMFWYRQDPGLGLRLIYFSYDVKMKEKGDIPEGYSVSREKKERFSLILESASTNQTSMYLCASTKGLGGFGNQPQHFGDGTRLSIL.

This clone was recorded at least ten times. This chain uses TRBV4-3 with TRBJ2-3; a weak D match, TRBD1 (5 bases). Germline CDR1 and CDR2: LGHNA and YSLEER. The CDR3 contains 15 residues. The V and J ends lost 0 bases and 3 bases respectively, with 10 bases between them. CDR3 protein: CASSQDQGGTDTQYF. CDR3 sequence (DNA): TGCGCCAGCAGCCAAGACCAGGGTGGGACAGATACGCAGTATTTT.

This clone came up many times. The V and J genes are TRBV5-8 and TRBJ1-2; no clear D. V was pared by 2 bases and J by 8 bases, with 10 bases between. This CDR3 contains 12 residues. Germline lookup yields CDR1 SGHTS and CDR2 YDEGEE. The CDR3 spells CASSFNGEGYTF. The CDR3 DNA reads TGTGCCAGCAGCTTCAACGGGGAAGGCTACACCTTC. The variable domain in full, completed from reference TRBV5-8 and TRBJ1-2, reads EAGVTQSPTHLIKTRGQQATLRCSPISGHTSVYWYQQALGLGLQFLLWYDEGEERNRGNFPPRFSGRQFPNYSSELNVNALELEDSALYLCASSFNGEGYTFGSGTRLTVV.

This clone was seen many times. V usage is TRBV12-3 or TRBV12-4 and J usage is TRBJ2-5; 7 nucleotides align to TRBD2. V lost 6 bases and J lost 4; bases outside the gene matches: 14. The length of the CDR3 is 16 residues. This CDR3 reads CASSPSVGGGGETQYF. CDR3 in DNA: TGTGCCAGCAGCCCCTCTGTCGGCGGGGGAGGAGAGACCCAGTACTTC.

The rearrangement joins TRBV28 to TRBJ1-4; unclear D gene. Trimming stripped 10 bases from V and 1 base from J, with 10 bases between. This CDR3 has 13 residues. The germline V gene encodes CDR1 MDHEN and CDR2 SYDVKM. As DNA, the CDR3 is TGTGCCAACAATGGGTTAACTAATGAAAAACTGTTTTTT. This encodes CANNGLTNEKLFF. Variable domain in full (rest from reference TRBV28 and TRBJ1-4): DVKVTQSSRYLVKRTGEKVFLECVQDMDHENMFWYRQDPGLGLRLIYFSYDVKMKEKGDIPEGYSVSREKKERFSLILESASTNQTSMYLCANNGLTNEKLFFGSGTQLSVL.

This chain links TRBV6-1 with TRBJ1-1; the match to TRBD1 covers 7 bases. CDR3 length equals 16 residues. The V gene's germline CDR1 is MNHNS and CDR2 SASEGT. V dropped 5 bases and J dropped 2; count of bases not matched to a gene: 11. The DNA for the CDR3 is TGTGCCAGCAGTAAAGGGGGCATGGGCCATAACACTGAAGCTTTCTTT. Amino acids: CASSKGGMGHNTEAFF.

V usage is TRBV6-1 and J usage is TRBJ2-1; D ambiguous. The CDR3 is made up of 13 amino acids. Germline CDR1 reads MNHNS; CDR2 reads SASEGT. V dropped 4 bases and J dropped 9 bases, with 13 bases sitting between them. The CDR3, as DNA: TGTGCCAGCAGTGCGTCAATCGACCGTGAGCAGTTCTTC. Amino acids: CASSASIDREQFF.

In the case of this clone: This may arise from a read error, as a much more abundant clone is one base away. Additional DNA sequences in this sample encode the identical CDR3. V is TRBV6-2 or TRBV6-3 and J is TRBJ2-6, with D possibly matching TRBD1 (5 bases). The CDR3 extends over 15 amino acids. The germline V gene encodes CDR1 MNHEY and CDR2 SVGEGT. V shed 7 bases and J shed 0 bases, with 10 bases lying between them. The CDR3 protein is CASIPDSSGANVLTF. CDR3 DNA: TGTGCCAGCATTCCCGACAGCTCTGGGGCCAACGTCCTGACTTTC.

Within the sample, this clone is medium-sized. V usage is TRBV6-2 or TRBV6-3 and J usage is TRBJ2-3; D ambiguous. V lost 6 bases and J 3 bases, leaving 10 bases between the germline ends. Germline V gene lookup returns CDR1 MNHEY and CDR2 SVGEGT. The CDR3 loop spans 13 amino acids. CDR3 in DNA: TGTGCCAGCAGACGCGACTTGACAGATACGCAGTATTTT. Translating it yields CASRRDLTDTQYF.

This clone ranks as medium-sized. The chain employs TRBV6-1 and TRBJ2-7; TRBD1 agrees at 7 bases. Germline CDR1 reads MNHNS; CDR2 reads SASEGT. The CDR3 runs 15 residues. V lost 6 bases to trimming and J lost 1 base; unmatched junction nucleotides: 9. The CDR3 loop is CASRRGTEKSYEQYF. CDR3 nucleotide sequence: TGTGCCAGCAGAAGGGGGACAGAGAAGTCCTACGAGCAGTACTTC.

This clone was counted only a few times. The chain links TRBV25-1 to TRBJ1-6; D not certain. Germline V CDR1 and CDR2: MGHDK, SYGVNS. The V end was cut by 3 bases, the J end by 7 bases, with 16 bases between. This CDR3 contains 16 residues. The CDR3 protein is CASSDRYWNYNSPLHF. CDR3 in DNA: TGTGCCAGCAGTGATAGATATTGGAATTACAATTCACCCCTCCACTTT.

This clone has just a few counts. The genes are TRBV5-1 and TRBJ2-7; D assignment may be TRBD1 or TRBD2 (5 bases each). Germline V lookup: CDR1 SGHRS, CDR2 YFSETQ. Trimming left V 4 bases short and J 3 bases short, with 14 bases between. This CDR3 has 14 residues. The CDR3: CASSGRGPSYEQYF. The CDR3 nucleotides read TGCGCCAGCAGCGGACGGGGCCCGAGCTACGAGCAGTACTTC.

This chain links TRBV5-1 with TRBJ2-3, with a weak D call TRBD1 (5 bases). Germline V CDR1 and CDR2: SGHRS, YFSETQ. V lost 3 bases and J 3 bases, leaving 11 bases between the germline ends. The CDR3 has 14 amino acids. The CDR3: CASSSGKVTDTQYF. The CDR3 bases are TGCGCCAGCAGCTCAGGGAAAGTAACAGATACGCAGTATTTT.

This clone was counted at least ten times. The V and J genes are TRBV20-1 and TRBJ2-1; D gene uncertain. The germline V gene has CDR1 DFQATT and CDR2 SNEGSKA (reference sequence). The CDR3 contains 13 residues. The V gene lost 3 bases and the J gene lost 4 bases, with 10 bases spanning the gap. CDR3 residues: CSASWAVYNEQFF. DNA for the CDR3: TGCAGTGCTAGTTGGGCGGTGTACAATGAGCAGTTCTTC.

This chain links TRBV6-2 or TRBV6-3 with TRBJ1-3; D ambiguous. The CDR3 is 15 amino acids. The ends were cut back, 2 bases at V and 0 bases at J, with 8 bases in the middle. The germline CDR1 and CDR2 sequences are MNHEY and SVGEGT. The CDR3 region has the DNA TGTGCCAGCAGTTACACCGCCAGCTCTGGAAACACCATATATTTT. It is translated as CASSYTASSGNTIYF.

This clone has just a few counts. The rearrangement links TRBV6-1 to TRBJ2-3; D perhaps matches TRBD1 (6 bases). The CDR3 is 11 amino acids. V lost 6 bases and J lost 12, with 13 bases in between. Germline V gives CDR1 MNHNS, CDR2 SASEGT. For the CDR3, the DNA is TGTGCCAGCAGCCATGGGGACACTCAGTATTTT. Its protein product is CASSHGDTQYF.

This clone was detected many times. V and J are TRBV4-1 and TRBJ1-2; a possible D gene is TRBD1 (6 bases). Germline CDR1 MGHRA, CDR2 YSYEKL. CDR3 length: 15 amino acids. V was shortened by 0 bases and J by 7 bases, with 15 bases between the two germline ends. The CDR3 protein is CASSQDRRGAGGYTF. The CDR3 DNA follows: TGCGCCAGCAGCCAAGATCGGCGGGGGGCGGGTGGCTACACCTTC.

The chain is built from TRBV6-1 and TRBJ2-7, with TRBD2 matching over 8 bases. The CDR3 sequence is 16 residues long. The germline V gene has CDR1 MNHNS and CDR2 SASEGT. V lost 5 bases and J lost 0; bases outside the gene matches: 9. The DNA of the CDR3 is TGTGCCAGCAGTCCGGGGGGACTAGGGAACTCCTACGAGCAGTACTTC. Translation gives CASSPGGLGNSYEQYF.

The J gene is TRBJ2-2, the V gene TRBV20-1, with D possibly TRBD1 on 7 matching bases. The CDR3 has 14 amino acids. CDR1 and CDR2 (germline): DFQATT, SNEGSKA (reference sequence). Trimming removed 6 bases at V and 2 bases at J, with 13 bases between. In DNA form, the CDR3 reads TGCAGTGCCAGGAGGGACAGCAACACCGGGGAGCTGTTTTTT. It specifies CSARRDSNTGELFF.